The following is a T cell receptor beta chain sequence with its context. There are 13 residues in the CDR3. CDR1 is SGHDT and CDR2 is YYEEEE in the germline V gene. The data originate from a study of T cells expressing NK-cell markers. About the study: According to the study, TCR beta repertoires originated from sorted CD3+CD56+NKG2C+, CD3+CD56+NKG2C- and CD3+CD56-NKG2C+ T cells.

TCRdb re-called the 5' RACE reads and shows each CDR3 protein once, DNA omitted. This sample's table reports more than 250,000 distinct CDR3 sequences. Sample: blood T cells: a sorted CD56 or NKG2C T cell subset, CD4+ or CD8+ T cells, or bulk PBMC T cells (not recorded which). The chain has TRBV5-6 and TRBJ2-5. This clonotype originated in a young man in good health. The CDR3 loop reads CASSHNRRETQYF.